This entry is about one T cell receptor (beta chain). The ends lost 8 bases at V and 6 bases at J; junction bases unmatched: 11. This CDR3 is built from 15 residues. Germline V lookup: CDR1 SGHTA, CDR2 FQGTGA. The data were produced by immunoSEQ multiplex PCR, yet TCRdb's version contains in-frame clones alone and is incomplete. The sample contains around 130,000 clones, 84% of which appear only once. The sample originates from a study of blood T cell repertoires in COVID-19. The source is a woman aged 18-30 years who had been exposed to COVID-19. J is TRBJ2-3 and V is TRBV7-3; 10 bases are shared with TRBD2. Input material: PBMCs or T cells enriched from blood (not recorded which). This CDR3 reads CASAVSASGSDTQYF. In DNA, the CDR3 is TGTGCCAGCGCTGTCTCGGCTAGCGGGAGTGATACGCAGTATTTT.